The rows below give T cell receptor beta chains drawn from one sample of a study of blood T cell repertoires in COVID-19. The assay was immunoSEQ multiplex PCR, and TCRdb's table has in-frame clones only and misses some. The table shows about 160,000 clones, with around 80% occurring only once. The sequenced sample was peripheral blood. These receptors were collected from a woman at least 80 years old with active or convalescent COVID-19. CDR3s leave out the opening cysteine and the closing phenylalanine or tryptophan. D genes are given only for firm matches. Some rows have no size entry. The others give once, few or many, or a class for an expanded clone.

j_call | clone_size | d_call | v_call | cdr3_aa
TRBJ1-4 | . | . | TRBV6-2/TRBV6-3 | ASSSHKESSTRLTGEKLF
TRBJ2-7 | . | . | TRBV18 | ASSPSGGRLYEQY
TRBJ1-5 | . | . | TRBV6-2/TRBV6-3 | ASSLTVNQPQH
TRBJ1-1 | . | . | TRBV7-2 | ASSPEGRQRNTEAF
TRBJ1-1 | . | . | TRBV5-1 | ASAGATEAF
TRBJ1-1 | . | . | TRBV29-1 | SVGGGNTEAF
TRBJ1-2 | . | . | TRBV3-1/TRBV3-2 | ASSQVVTQPTYT
TRBJ1-1 | . | TRBD1 | TRBV10-3 | ATITLGQGRPEAF
TRBJ2-3 | once | . | TRBV7-2 | ASSLVGHTDTQY
TRBJ1-2 | . | TRBD1 | TRBV6-6 | ASSRGQDQGGYT
TRBJ2-1 | . | . | TRBV11-3 | ASSFHRDEQF
TRBJ2-5 | once | . | TRBV5-4 | ASSLRTLSETQY
TRBJ2-3 | . | TRBD1 | TRBV25-1 | ASSSHLTGLDTQY
TRBJ1-1 | . | TRBD1 | TRBV2 | AIGSGQGATSEAF
TRBJ2-1 | . | TRBD2 | TRBV3-1/TRBV3-2 | ASSQDHPLAGGAYEQF
TRBJ1-2 | few | . | TRBV11-2 | ASSGGAYGYT
TRBJ2-5 | . | . | TRBV7-9 | ASSSHGGLETQY
TRBJ2-5 | . | TRBD1 | TRBV6-1 | ASSESRGLGETQY
TRBJ1-2 | . | . | TRBV4-3 | ASSQDEGANYGYT
TRBJ2-7 | . | TRBD1 | TRBV5-1 | ASSFVQGARYEQY
TRBJ2-3 | once | TRBD2 | TRBV7-2 | ASSFPLAGVNTDTQY
TRBJ2-5 | once | . | TRBV12-3/TRBV12-4 | ASSYQETQY
TRBJ1-2 | . | . | TRBV19 | ASTPQYTNYGYT
TRBJ2-3 | . | . | TRBV18 | ASSPSGGTDTQY
TRBJ1-2 | . | . | TRBV25-1 | ASSEAPGGSYGYT
TRBJ2-1 | . | . | TRBV4-3 | ASSPAGSSYNEQF
TRBJ2-6 | . | . | TRBV18 | ASQSGSGANVLT
TRBJ1-3 | . | . | TRBV11-1 | ASSREAGNTIY
TRBJ1-6 | . | TRBD1 | TRBV5-4 | ASSSQGASNSPLH
TRBJ2-7 | . | . | TRBV3-1/TRBV3-2 | ASSQDTGYEQY
TRBJ1-1 | . | . | TRBV7-2 | ASSLKRTSGTEAF
TRBJ2-2 | . | TRBD1 | TRBV3-1/TRBV3-2 | ASSHLSPGQGGTGELF
TRBJ2-7 | many | TRBD1 | TRBV6-4 | ASSPAGTGAPYEQY
TRBJ2-5 | . | TRBD2 | TRBV11-3 | ASSPLGGGSQETQY
TRBJ2-5 | . | . | TRBV4-1 | ASSQGVARGAQETQY
TRBJ1-5 | few | TRBD1 | TRBV7-8 | ASSRGTGEYQPQH
TRBJ1-3 | . | TRBD1 | TRBV11-2 | ASSLLGQGLNTIY
TRBJ1-1 | few | TRBD1 | TRBV19 | ASSPGGRTEAF
TRBJ2-7 | once | . | TRBV4-3 | ASSKDQGSSYEQY
TRBJ1-2 | . | TRBD1 | TRBV19 | ASSFRDRGWYGYT
TRBJ1-2 | . | . | TRBV11-2 | ASSLEVTGGGDGYT
TRBJ1-1 | . | . | TRBV11-3 | ASSLGQANTEAF